This TCR beta chain was captured in a study of blood T cell repertoires in COVID-19. This clone is a singleton in its sample. Germline assignment: CDR1 SGHAT and CDR2 FQDESV (reference sequence). The CDR3 covers 14 residues. Trimming took 7 bases from V and 4 from J; bases not matched to a gene: 4. Original analysis: By means of reference gene primer amplification, nucleated cell counts were estimated. The method was immunoSEQ multiplex PCR; TCRdb's version includes in-frame clones alone and lacks a portion of them. That table supplies the V and J calls and clone size; D and trimming were determined from the DNA. The repertoire holds 95,000 to 150,000 clones, around 78% seen once, with roughly 2% in the top ten.

The sequence derives from a man aged 65 to 79 with acute or convalescent COVID-19. Sequenced material: peripheral blood. The chain has TRBV11-1 and TRBJ2-1, with 10 bases identical to TRBD1. Here the CDR3 DNA reads TGTGCCAGCAACCGGGACAGGGGATACAATGAGCAGTTCTTC. Amino acids: CASNRDRGYNEQFF.